The 9 T cell receptor beta chains below were found in one sample sequenced in a study of blood T cell repertoires in COVID-19. Profiled with immunoSEQ multiplex PCR; TCRdb holds only in-frame clones, not every one. The repertoire holds around 380,000 clones, with 81% as singletons. Material for sequencing was peripheral blood. The receptors derive from a human donor with acute or convalescent COVID-19. The donor label of this sample is uncertain.

Regarding this clone: This CDR3 is also generated by other DNA sequences in the sample. This sequence joins TRBV28 and TRBJ1-2; the D is unclear. The CDR3 is 10 amino acids. Per the germline V gene, CDR1 is MDHEN and CDR2 is SYDVKM. V lost 6 bases to trimming and J lost 5 bases, with 4 bases between them. The CDR3 DNA is TGTGCCAGCAGCGGGTATGGCTACACCTTC. Protein product: CASSGYGYTF.

The rearrangement uses TRBV6-1 and TRBJ1-3, with TRBD1 identical over 7 bases. J lost 3 bases, V lost 4 bases, and 9 bases had no gene match. The CDR3 has 16 amino acids. Germline CDR1 and CDR2: MNHNS and SASEGT. The CDR3: CASSVRTGGGGNTIYF. The DNA of the CDR3 is TGTGCCAGCAGTGTCCGGACAGGAGGTGGTGGAAACACCATATATTTT.

The chain has TRBV29-1 and TRBJ2-7; 8 nucleotides line up with TRBD1. The ends lost 4 bases at V and 7 bases at J; junction bases unmatched: 15. The CDR3 runs 15 residues. Per germline, CDR1 SQVTM and CDR2 ANQGSEA. CDR3 residues: CSVGRAGQGAREQYF. The CDR3, as DNA: TGCAGCGTTGGTCGCGCGGGGCAGGGGGCAAGGGAGCAGTACTTC.

The chain has TRBV30 and TRBJ2-7, with D unresolved. Germline V gene data show CDR1 as GTSNPN and CDR2 as SVGIG (reference sequence). There are 13 residues in the CDR3. The ends were cut back, 2 bases at V and 3 bases at J, with 11 bases in the middle. This CDR3 is CAWSRGMSYEQYF. CDR3 nucleotide sequence: TGTGCCTGGAGTCGTGGTATGAGCTACGAGCAGTACTTC.

The chain links TRBV6-5 to TRBJ2-5, with TRBD1 matching 8 bases. Germline CDR1 is MNHEY and CDR2 is SVGAGI. This CDR3 spans 14 amino acids. V shed 6 bases, J shed 5 bases, and the junction held 8 bases outside the gene matches. Here the CDR3 DNA reads TGTGCCAGCAGGACCAGGGGGCGCGGGGAGACCCAGTACTTC. Protein sequence: CASRTRGRGETQYF.

The V and J genes are TRBV7-9 and TRBJ2-3; 8 nucleotides align to TRBD2. The CDR3 has 15 residues. V was clipped by 1 base and J by 6 bases; unmatched bases: 6. Germline V gives CDR1 SEHNR, CDR2 FQNEAQ (reference sequence). CDR3 residues: CASSLGAGGTDTQYF. DNA of the CDR3: TGTGCCAGCAGCTTAGGTGCGGGGGGTACGGATACGCAGTATTTT.

The V gene is TRBV2, the J gene TRBJ1-5, with 9 bases identical to TRBD1. Germline values: CDR1 SNHLY, CDR2 FYNNEI. The CDR3 loop spans 14 amino acids. Trimming cost V 6 bases and J 7 bases; bases outside gene matches: 7. CDR3 sequence reads: CASRGTGLGQPQHF. The CDR3 DNA reads as TGTGCCAGCAGGGGGACAGGGTTAGGACAGCCCCAGCATTTT.

This sequence joins TRBV7-2 and TRBJ1-1; 7 bases are shared with TRBD1. V lost 3 bases to trimming and J lost 5 bases; unmatched junction nucleotides: 6. This CDR3 is 14 amino acids long. Per the germline V gene, CDR1 is SGHTA and CDR2 is FQGNSA. CDR3: CASSFYRGGTEAFF. The CDR3 DNA is TGTGCCAGCAGCTTCTACAGGGGTGGTACTGAAGCTTTCTTT. The variable domain in full, completed from reference TRBV7-2 and TRBJ1-1, reads GAGVSQSPSNKVTEKGKDVELRCDPISGHTALYWYRQSLGQGLEFLIYFQGNSAPDKSGLPSDRFSAERTGGSVSTLTIQRTQQEDSAVYLCASSFYRGGTEAFFGQGTRLTVV.

The rearrangement joins TRBV10-1 to TRBJ1-2; 8 bases are a match to TRBD1. Unmatched junction bases numbered 12, after V lost 8 bases and J lost 13 bases. The CDR3 runs 12 residues. Per germline, CDR1 WNHNN and CDR2 SYGVQD (reference sequence). The CDR3 DNA reads as TGCGCCAGCGGGACAGGCGCCCGGGGAGTCACCTTC. As protein: CASGTGARGVTF.